This TCR beta chain was sequenced for a study of blood T cells in healthy people across ages. For the second PCR, which ran for about 7 to 11 cycles, a sample-barcoded 5' primer and a J-beta primer mix were used. The template-switch adaptor, which had 12 random nucleotides, put a tag on each cDNA molecule. TCRdb re-called the 5' RACE reads with MiXCR, one entry per CDR3 protein. The sample carries about 1.4 million distinct CDR3 sequences, roughly 64% recorded once. CDR3 length: 12 residues. Looked up from germline, CDR1 is SSHAT and CDR2 is FNYEAQ (reference sequence). A word on this clonotype: Its specificity is not known. At one boundary the junction diverges from the germline segment, which might be a read error.

The study, taken as a whole, reports: There was a strong correlation between TCR beta diversity and naive T cell percentage. Aged donors had fewer naive CD4+ cells and lower diversity than long-lived donors.

The sequence was obtained from a man between 18 and 35 years old in good health. The sequenced sample was blood. This chain uses TRBV7-7 with TRBJ2-1; D is unresolved. CDR3 coding DNA: TGTGCTAGCAGCCCCAACAGCTATGAGCAGTTCTTC. Its translation: CASSPNSYEQFF.